The 18 T cell receptor beta chains below were found in one sample sequenced in a study of shared clonotypes between healthy human individuals. CD45RO-negative, CCR7-positively selected cells formed the naive CD8 fraction, excluding terminally differentiated effector memory CD45RA+ cells. Sequenced by immunoSEQ multiplex PCR; TCRdb stores in-frame clones only, minus some. The sample shows 1.5 million to 2.5 million clones, approximately 94% of them seen only once. Sequenced input: naive CD8+ T cells sorted from blood. These receptors were collected from a man aged 18 to 35 in good health.

This chain uses TRBV30 with TRBJ2-1; TRBD2 aligns across 8 bases. This CDR3 is built from 14 residues. Germline lookup yields CDR1 GTSNPN and CDR2 SVGIG (reference sequence). V trimming: 4 bases; J trimming: 7 bases; junction bases outside the gene matches: 9. The CDR3 here is CAWNAVGRGNEQFF. The CDR3 DNA sequence: TGTGCCTGGAACGCTGTCGGGAGGGGGAATGAGCAGTTCTTC.

This chain links TRBV13 with TRBJ2-1, with TRBD2 as a possible D gene (5 bases). CDR1 and CDR2 (germline): PRHDT, FYEKMQ (reference sequence). Trimming took 5 bases from V and 11 from J, leaving 13 bases between them. The CDR3 is 12 amino acids. The CDR3 DNA follows: TGTGCCAGCAGCCCTCACCGGGATCAGCAGTTCTTC. This translates into CASSPHRDQQFF.

Points on this clone: The sample holds other DNA sequences that translate to the same CDR3. The rearrangement uses TRBV9 and TRBJ2-1; the match to TRBD2 covers 7 bases. The ends lost 0 bases at V and 7 bases at J; junction bases unmatched: 4. The V gene's germline CDR1 is SGDLS and CDR2 YYNGEE. The CDR3 length is 14 residues. CDR3 in DNA: TGTGCCAGCAGCGTAGGAGCTAGCGGAAATGAGCAGTTCTTC. This codes for CASSVGASGNEQFF. Using reference TRBV9 and TRBJ2-1 for the parts outside the CDR3, the full variable domain is DSGVTQTPKHLITATGQRVTLRCSPRSGDLSVYWYQQSLDQGLQFLIQYYNGEERAKGNILERFSAQQFPDLHSELNLSSLELGDSALYFCASSVGASGNEQFFGPGTRLTVL.

The rearrangement uses TRBV28 and TRBJ2-7; 9 bases map to TRBD2. This CDR3 spans 16 amino acids. J was trimmed by 0 bases and V by 6 bases; bases with no gene match: 9. Germline V gives CDR1 MDHEN, CDR2 SYDVKM. CDR3 sequence reads: CASSLIAGESSYEQYF. CDR3 sequence (DNA): TGTGCCAGCAGCCTAATAGCGGGAGAGAGCTCCTACGAGCAGTACTTC.

About this clone: One junction end does not reproduce the germline sequence, and a read error may be involved. The chain carries TRBV25-1 and TRBJ2-6; the match to TRBD1 covers 7 bases. CDR3 length: 16 residues. Germline V gene lookup returns CDR1 MGHDK and CDR2 SYGVNS. The CDR3 DNA follows: TGTGCCAGCAACTCCCGGAAGGGGGCTGGGACCAACGTCCTGACTTTC. This sequence encodes CASNSRKGAGTNVLTF.

The J gene is TRBJ1-2, the V gene TRBV7-9; D remains ambiguous. The germline CDR1 and CDR2 sequences are SEHNR and FQNEAQ (reference sequence). Deletions cut 5 bases from V and 1 base from J, with 17 bases between. The CDR3 totals 16 residues. In nucleotides, the CDR3 is TGTGCCAGCAGCCTGGATCGGTCGGCGGTTAACTATGGCTACACCTTC. It encodes CASSLDRSAVNYGYTF.

In regard to this clone: The sample has other DNA sequences that encode this CDR3 too. The rearrangement uses TRBV4-1 and TRBJ2-7; D is ambiguous. Germline CDR1 and CDR2: MGHRA and YSYEKL. The CDR3 loop spans 14 amino acids. V lost 1 base, J lost 1 base, and 8 bases lay in between. The CDR3 protein is CASSQGPTSYEQYF. CDR3 nucleotide sequence: TGCGCCAGCAGCCAAGGTCCCACTTCCTACGAGCAGTACTTC.

The chain employs TRBV2 and TRBJ2-7, with TRBD1 matching 9 bases. Germline CDR1 reads SNHLY; CDR2 reads FYNNEI. J gave up 0 bases and V 10 bases, and 4 bases lay outside the gene matches. The CDR3 has 13 residues. The CDR3 coding sequence is TGTGCCACAGGGGACAGGGACTCCTACGAGCAGTACTTC. Translating gives CATGDRDSYEQYF.

V and J are TRBV9 and TRBJ1-2; possibly TRBD1 for D (6 bases). The V end lost 5 bases, the J end lost 4 bases, and 18 bases lay between the germline ends. This CDR3 has 15 residues. Germline CDR1 SGDLS, CDR2 YYNGEE. The CDR3 reads CASRENREGIYGYTF. CDR3 DNA sequence: TGTGCCAGCAGAGAAAACAGGGAGGGGATCTATGGCTACACCTTC.

The CDR3 region is CASSSYSAFF. The CDR3 DNA is TGTGCCAGCAGCTCCTACTCAGCTTTCTTT. This rearrangement joins TRBV7-9 to TRBJ1-1; D is uncertain. The CDR3 consists of 10 residues. The ends were cut back, 4 bases at V and 10 bases at J, with 7 bases in the middle. CDR1 is SEHNR and CDR2 is FQNEAQ in the germline V gene (reference sequence).

The sample holds one count of this clone. Compared with germline, one end of the junction differs, possibly owing to a read error. The J gene is TRBJ2-3, the V gene TRBV6-1; 7 positions match TRBD2. CDR3 size: 14 residues. Germline assignment: CDR1 MNHNS and CDR2 SASEGT. The CDR3 here is CASREAGPTDTQYF. DNA for the CDR3: TGTGCCAGCAGGGAAGCGGGACCCACGGATACGCAGTATTTT.

The chain is built from TRBV6-4 and TRBJ1-5, with TRBD1 identical over 7 bases. The CDR3 loop spans 15 amino acids. Germline CDR1 and CDR2: MRHNA and SNTAGT. J lost 1 base, V lost 5 bases, and 5 bases had no gene match. DNA of the CDR3: TGTGCCAGCAGTAGCAGGGGGAAAAGCAATCAGCCCCAGCATTTT. Its translation is CASSSRGKSNQPQHF.

The rearrangement links TRBV7-8 to TRBJ1-1; D remains unclear. Looked up from germline, CDR1 is SGHVS and CDR2 is FQNEAQ. V gave up 5 bases and J gave up 0 bases, with 13 bases separating them. The CDR3 runs 15 residues. CDR3 protein: CASSPLAGMNTEAFF. CDR3 bases: TGTGCCAGCAGCCCACTCGCAGGTATGAACACTGAAGCTTTCTTT.

CDR3 nucleotides: TGTGCCAGCAGCTTAGTTCACTATGAAGAGACCCAGTACTTC. Amino acids: CASSLVHYEETQYF. This sequence joins TRBV11-2 and TRBJ2-5, with D uncertain. Germline CDR1 SGHAT, CDR2 FQNNGV. The CDR3 contains 14 residues. V lost 1 base, J lost 3 bases, and 9 bases lay in between. The variable domain in full, completed from reference TRBV11-2 and TRBJ2-5, reads EAGVAQSPRYKIIEKRQSVAFWCNPISGHATLYWYQQILGQGPKLLIQFQNNGVVDDSQLPKDRFSAERLKGVDSTLKIQPAKLEDSAVYLCASSLVHYEETQYFGPGTRLLVL.

V and J are TRBV10-2 and TRBJ2-7; no clear D gene. CDR1 and CDR2 (germline): WSHSY, SAAADI. The CDR3 spans 15 residues. The V end was cut by 4 bases, the J end by 0 bases, with 13 bases between. For the CDR3, the DNA is TGCGCCAGCAGTGCGTGGCAGGTGAGCTCCTACGAGCAGTACTTC. Its protein is CASSAWQVSSYEQYF.

The J gene is TRBJ2-7, the V gene TRBV27; 9 positions agree with TRBD2. Germline V gene lookup returns CDR1 MNHEY and CDR2 SMNVEV (reference sequence). There are 15 residues in the CDR3. V dropped 5 bases and J dropped 4; count of bases not matched to a gene: 9. CDR3 sequence (DNA): TGTGCCAGCAGTCTCGCCGGGACTAGCCTATACGAGCAGTACTTC. It translates to CASSLAGTSLYEQYF.

This rearrangement joins TRBV11-2 to TRBJ1-6, with 7 bases identical to TRBD1. Germline V lookup: CDR1 SGHAT, CDR2 FQNNGV. Trimming removed 4 bases from V and 5 bases from J; junction bases left unmatched: 5. This CDR3 comprises 15 residues. The CDR3: CASSSTGTDNSPLHF. CDR3 DNA: TGTGCCAGCAGCTCGACCGGGACAGATAATTCACCCCTCCACTTT.

The chain uses TRBV14 and TRBJ2-2, with 7 bases matching TRBD2. The junction had 4 bases not matched to a gene; V was cut back by 6 bases and J by 0 bases. Germline V gene lookup returns CDR1 SGHDN and CDR2 FVKESK. The CDR3 totals 15 residues. CDR3 sequence reads: CASSVGTTNTGELFF. CDR3 DNA: TGTGCCAGCAGTGTTGGGACTACGAACACCGGGGAGCTGTTTTTT.